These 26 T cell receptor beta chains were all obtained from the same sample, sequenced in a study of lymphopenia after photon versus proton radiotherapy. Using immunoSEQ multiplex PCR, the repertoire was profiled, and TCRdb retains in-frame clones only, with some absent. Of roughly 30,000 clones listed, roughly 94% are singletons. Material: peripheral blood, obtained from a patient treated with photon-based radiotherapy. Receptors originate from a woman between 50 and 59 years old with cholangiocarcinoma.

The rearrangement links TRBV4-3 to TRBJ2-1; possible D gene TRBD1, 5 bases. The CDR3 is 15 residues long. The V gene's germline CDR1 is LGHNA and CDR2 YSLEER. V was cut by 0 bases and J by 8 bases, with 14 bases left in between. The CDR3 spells CASSQDTQGDHEQFF. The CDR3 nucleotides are TGCGCCAGCAGCCAAGATACGCAGGGCGATCATGAGCAGTTCTTC.

The CDR3 DNA reads TGTGCCAGCAGTGGACAGATTGAGAACACTGAAGCTTTCTTT. It encodes CASSGQIENTEAFF. The chain links TRBV2 to TRBJ1-1, with D tentatively TRBD1 (5 bases). The CDR3 consists of 14 residues. Germline V gives CDR1 SNHLY, CDR2 FYNNEI. Trimming removed 4 bases from V and 1 base from J, with 10 bases in between.

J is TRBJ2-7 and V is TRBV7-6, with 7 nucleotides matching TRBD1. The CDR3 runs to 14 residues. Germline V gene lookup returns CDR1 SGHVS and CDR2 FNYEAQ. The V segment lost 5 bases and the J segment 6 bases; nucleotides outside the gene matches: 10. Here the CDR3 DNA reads TGTGCCAGCAGCCCCGGGACAGCAGTTATCGAGCAGTACTTC. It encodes CASSPGTAVIEQYF.

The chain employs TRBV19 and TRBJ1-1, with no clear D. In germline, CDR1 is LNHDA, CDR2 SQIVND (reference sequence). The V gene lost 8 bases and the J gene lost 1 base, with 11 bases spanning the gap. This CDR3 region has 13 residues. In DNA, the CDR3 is TGTGCCAGTGAGCGCGACGAGAACACTGAAGCTTTCTTT. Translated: CASERDENTEAFF.

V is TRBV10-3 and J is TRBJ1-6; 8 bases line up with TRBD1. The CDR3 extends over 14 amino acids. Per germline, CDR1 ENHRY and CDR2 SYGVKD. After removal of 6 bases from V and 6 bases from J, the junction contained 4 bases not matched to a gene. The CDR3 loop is CAIRDREINSPLHF. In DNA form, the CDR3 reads TGTGCCATCAGGGACAGGGAGATTAATTCACCCCTCCACTTT.

CDR3: CASSPGVEYEQYF. The CDR3 DNA follows: TGTGCCAGCTCACCCGGGGTTGAGTACGAGCAGTACTTC. This chain joins TRBV18 and TRBJ2-7; D possibly corresponds to TRBD2 (5 bases). V was clipped by 3 bases and J by 4 bases, with 10 bases between them. CDR1 is KGHSH, CDR2 LQKENI, per germline. The CDR3 has 13 amino acids.

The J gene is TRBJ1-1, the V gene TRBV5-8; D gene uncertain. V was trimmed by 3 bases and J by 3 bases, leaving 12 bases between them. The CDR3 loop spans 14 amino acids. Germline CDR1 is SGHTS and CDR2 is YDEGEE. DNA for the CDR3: TGTGCCAGCAGCTGGATGGTGGATTACACTGAAGCTTTCTTT. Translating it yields CASSWMVDYTEAFF. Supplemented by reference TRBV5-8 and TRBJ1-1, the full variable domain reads EAGVTQSPTHLIKTRGQQATLRCSPISGHTSVYWYQQALGLGLQFLLWYDEGEERNRGNFPPRFSGRQFPNYSSELNVNALELEDSALYLCASSWMVDYTEAFFGQGTRLTVV.

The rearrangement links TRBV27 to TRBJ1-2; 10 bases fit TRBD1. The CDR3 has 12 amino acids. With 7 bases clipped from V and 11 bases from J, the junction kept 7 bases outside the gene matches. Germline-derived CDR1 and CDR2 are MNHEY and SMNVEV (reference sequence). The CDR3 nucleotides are TGTGCCAGCAACGGACAGGGGGGAGGTTACACCTTC. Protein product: CASNGQGGGYTF.

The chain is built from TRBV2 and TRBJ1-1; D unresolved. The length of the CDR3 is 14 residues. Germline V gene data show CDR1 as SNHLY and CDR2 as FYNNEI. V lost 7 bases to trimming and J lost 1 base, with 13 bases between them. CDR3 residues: CASTLGGKNTEAFF. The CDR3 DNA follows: TGTGCCAGCACCTTGGGAGGAAAGAACACTGAAGCTTTCTTT.

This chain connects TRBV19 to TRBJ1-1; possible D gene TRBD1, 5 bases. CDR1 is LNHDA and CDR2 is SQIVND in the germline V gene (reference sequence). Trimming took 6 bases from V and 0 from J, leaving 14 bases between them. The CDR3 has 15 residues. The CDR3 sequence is CASRQETAVNTEAFF. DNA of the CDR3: TGTGCCAGTAGACAGGAGACAGCGGTGAACACTGAAGCTTTCTTT.

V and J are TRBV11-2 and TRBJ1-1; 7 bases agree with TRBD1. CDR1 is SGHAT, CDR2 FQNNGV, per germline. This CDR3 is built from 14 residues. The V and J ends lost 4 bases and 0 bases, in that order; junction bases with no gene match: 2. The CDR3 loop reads CASSWTGMNTEAFF. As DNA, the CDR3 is TGTGCCAGCAGCTGGACAGGTATGAACACTGAAGCTTTCTTT.

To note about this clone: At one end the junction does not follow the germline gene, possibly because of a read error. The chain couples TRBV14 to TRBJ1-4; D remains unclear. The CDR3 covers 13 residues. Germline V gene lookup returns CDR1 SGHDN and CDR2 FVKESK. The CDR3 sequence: CASRQGSNEKLFF. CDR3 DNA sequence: TGTGCCAGCAGACAAGGGAGCAATGAAAAACTGTTTTTT. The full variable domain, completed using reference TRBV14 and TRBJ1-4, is EAGVTQFPSHSVIEKGQTVTLRCDPISGHDNLYWYRRVMGKEIKFLLHFVKESKQDESGMPNNRFLAERTGGTYSTLKVQPAELEDSGVYFCASRQGSNEKLFFGSGTQLSVL.

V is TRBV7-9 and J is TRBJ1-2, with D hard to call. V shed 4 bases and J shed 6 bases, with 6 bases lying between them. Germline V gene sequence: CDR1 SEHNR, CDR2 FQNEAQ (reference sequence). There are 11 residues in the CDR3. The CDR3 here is CASSSTDGYTF. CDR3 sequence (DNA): TGTGCCAGCAGCTCAACGGATGGCTACACCTTC. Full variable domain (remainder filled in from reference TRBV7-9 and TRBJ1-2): DTGVSQNPRHKITKRGQNVTFRCDPISEHNRLYWYRQTLGQGPEFLTYFQNEAQLEKSRLLSDRFSAERPKGSFSTLEIQRTEQGDSAMYLCASSSTDGYTFGSGTRLTVV.

This CDR3 reads CAWSVQGPYGYTF. The CDR3 DNA reads as TGTGCCTGGAGTGTACAGGGGCCTTATGGCTACACCTTC. The chain has TRBV30 and TRBJ1-2; TRBD1 matches at 7 bases. The V segment lost 0 bases and the J segment 5 bases; nucleotides outside the gene matches: 3. Germline CDR1 is GTSNPN and CDR2 is SVGIG (reference sequence). This CDR3 comprises 13 residues.

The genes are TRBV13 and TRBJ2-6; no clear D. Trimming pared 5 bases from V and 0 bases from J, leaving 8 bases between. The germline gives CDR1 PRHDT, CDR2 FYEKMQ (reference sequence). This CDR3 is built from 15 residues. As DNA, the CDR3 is TGTGCCAGCAGCGGAGAGCGCTCTGGGGCCAACGTCCTGACTTTC. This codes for CASSGERSGANVLTF. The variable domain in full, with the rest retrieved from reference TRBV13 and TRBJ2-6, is AAGVIQSPRHLIKEKRETATLKCYPIPRHDTVYWYQQGPGQDPQFLISFYEKMQSDKGSIPDRFSAQQFSDYHSELNMSSLELGDSALYFCASSGERSGANVLTFGAGSRLTVL.

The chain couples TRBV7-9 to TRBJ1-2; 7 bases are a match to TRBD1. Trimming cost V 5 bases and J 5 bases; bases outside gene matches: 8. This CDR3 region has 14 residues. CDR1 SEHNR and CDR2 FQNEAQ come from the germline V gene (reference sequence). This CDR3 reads CASSAQGDTYGYTF. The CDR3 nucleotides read TGTGCCAGCAGCGCCCAGGGGGATACATATGGCTACACCTTC.

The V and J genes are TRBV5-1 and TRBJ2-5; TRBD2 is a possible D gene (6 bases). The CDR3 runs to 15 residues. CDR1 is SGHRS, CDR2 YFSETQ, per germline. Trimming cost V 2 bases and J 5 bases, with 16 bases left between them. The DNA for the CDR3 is TGCGCCAGCAGCTTAACGGGGGAGGTCTGGGAGACCCAGTACTTC. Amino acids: CASSLTGEVWETQYF. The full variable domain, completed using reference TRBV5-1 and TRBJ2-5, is KAGVTQTPRYLIKTRGQQVTLSCSPISGHRSVSWYQQTPGQGLQFLFEYFSETQRNKGNFPGRFSGRQFSNSRSEMNVSTLELGDSALYLCASSLTGEVWETQYFGPGTRLLVL.

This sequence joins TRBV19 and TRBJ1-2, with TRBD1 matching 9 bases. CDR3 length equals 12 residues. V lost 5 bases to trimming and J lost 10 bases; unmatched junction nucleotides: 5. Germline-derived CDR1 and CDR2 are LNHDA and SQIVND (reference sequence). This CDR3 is CASSFRDRDYTF. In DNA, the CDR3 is TGTGCCAGTAGTTTCCGGGACAGGGACTACACCTTC.

CDR3 nucleotides: TGCGCCAGCAGCCCCTACAACCCTGGAAACACCATATATTTT. Its translation: CASSPYNPGNTIYF. The rearrangement uses TRBV5-1 and TRBJ1-3; D call uncertain. The CDR3 runs 14 residues. Per germline, CDR1 SGHRS and CDR2 YFSETQ. The ends were cut back, 4 bases at V and 2 bases at J, with 10 bases in the middle.

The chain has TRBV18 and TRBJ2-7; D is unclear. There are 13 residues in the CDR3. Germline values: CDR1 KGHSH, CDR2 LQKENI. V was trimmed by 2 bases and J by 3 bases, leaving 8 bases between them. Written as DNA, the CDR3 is TGTGCCAGCTCACCAAGTACACTCTACGAGCAGTACTTC. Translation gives CASSPSTLYEQYF.

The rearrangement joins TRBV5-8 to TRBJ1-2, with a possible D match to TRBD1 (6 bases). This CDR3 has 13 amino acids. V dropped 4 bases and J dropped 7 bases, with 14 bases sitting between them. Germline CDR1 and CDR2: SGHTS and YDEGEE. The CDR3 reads CASSSGGRVGYTF. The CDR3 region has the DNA TGTGCCAGCAGCAGCGGGGGCCGGGTTGGCTACACCTTC.

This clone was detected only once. In DNA, the CDR3 is TGTGCCAGTAGTCAACAGGGGTTGACTGAAGCTTTCTTT. It translates to CASSQQGLTEAFF. V and J are TRBV19 and TRBJ1-1; 7 nucleotides align to TRBD1. Unmatched junction bases numbered 5, after V lost 5 bases and J lost 5 bases. Germline V gene data show CDR1 as LNHDA and CDR2 as SQIVND (reference sequence). The CDR3 loop spans 13 amino acids.

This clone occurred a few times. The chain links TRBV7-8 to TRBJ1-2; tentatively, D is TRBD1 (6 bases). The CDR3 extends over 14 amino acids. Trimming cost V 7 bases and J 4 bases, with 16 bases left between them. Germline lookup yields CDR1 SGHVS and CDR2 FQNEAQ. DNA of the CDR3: TGTGCCAGCACCTACTTGACAGGCCTCTATGGCTACACCTTC. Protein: CASTYLTGLYGYTF.

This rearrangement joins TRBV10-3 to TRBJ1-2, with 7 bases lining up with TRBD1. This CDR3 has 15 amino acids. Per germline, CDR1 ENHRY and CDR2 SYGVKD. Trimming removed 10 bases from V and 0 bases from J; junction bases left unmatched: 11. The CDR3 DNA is TGTGCCACTCTAACTTACAGGGGTGCTAACTATGGCTACACCTTC. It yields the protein CATLTYRGANYGYTF.

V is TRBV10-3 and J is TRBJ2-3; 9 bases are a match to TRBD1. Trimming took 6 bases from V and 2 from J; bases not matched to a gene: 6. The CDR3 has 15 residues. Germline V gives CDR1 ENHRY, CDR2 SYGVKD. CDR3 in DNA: TGTGCCATCAGGGGACAGGGAAAAGTCACAGATACGCAGTATTTT. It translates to CAIRGQGKVTDTQYF.

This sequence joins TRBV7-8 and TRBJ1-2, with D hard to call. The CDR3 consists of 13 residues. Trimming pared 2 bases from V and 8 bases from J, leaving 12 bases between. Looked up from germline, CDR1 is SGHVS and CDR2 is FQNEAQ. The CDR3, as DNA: TGTGCCAGCAGCTTATCTGGAGGAGAGGGCTACACCTTC. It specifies CASSLSGGEGYTF. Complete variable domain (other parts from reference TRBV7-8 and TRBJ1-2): GAGVSQSPRYKVAKRGQDVALRCDPISGHVSLFWYQQALGQGPEFLTYFQNEAQLDKSGLPSDRFFAERPEGSVSTLKIQRTQQEDSAVYLCASSLSGGEGYTFGSGTRLTVV.